In this sample, the clone carrying this T cell receptor (beta chain) turned up a few times. Its antigen is as yet unknown. The sample belongs to a study of T-cell reconstitution after alpha-beta-depleted transplantation in children. Unique molecular identifiers were used to barcode this TCRbeta library. TCRdb called the PCR reads again in MiXCR, with one record for every CDR3 protein. The sample records about 900,000 distinct CDR3 sequences, roughly 29% being singletons. The CDR3 contains 16 residues. Germline lookup yields CDR1 ENHRY and CDR2 SYGVKD. V was clipped by 3 bases and J by 0 bases, with 13 bases between them. Study conclusions and caveats: For some patients, TCRbeta diversity was high at day 60 because of recipient T cells and thymic progenitors that survived.

The sequences come from PBMCs, mostly from graft donor cells, collected 360 days after TCRalphabeta/CD19-depleted stem cell transplant. The TCR sequence derives from a boy under two years old who had a stem cell transplant for SCID, so the T cells may come from the graft donor. The chain recombines TRBV10-3 with TRBJ2-3; D is possibly TRBD1 or TRBD2 (5 bases each). The DNA for the CDR3 is TGTGCCATCAGTGAACGGGACGCTACTAGCACAGATACGCAGTATTTT. Translating it yields CAISERDATSTDTQYF.